Listed here is a single TCR beta chain. Antigen: not known. This sample was included in a study of cytomegalovirus exposure and HLA in healthy donors. Across the whole study: Out of 180 million or so T cells, an earlier analysis found around 120 million unique TCR beta sequences in total.

Study-level points and caveats: Among the sequence variants, a highly shared cluster was likely an artifact of sequencing.

Primers included in the PCR were 60 Vbeta and 13 Jbeta primers. TCRdb's table, derived via immunoSEQ multiplex PCR, lists solely in-frame clones and lacks some. The table has about 170,000 clones, 65% to 85% seen once. Germline V gene lookup returns CDR1 MNHEY and CDR2 SMNVEV (reference sequence). This CDR3 region has 12 residues. V lost 8 bases and J lost 4; bases outside the gene matches: 5. This receptor was obtained from a woman in her 50s in good health and CMV-seropositive. The J gene is TRBJ2-7, the V gene TRBV27, with 7 bases matching TRBD2. Sequencing input: PBMCs. The DNA for the CDR3 is TGTGCCAGCGGGGGGGGGTTTTACGAGCAGTACTTC. It encodes CASGGGFYEQYF.